The present entry profiles one T cell receptor beta chain with its context. Its cognate antigen is unknown. These data come from a study of shared clonotypes between healthy human individuals. Regarding the study as a whole: Memory subsets had estimated richness that was generally smaller than that of naive subsets. Large depth notwithstanding, sorted-subset sequencing proved incomplete by rarefaction. Several donors shared around 5.2% of their naive CD4 clonotypes.

As handled by the study authors: Quality scores were absent from the junction-only immunoSEQ sequences, so filtering differed. The data were produced by immunoSEQ multiplex PCR, yet TCRdb's version contains in-frame clones alone and is incomplete. Clone size and V and J calls were adopted from that table, with D and trimming inferred from the DNA. The table has some 2 million clones, roughly 96% seen once. V lost 3 bases and J lost 4, with 17 bases in between. In germline, CDR1 is SGHVS, CDR2 FNYEAQ. The CDR3 has 16 residues. Sequencing input: naive CD4+ T cells sorted from blood. Subset reported: CD45RA+ positively selected. The clonotype was recovered from a man aged 18 to 29 in good health. The chain carries TRBV7-6 and TRBJ2-3; the D gene is possibly TRBD2 (6 bases). In DNA form, the CDR3 reads TGTGCCAGCAGCTTCTCCGGGTCCCCGGGGGCAGATACGCAGTATTTT. Its translation is CASSFSGSPGADTQYF.